Below are 29 T cell receptor beta chains sequenced from a single sample in a study of blood T cell repertoires in COVID-19. Sequencing was performed with immunoSEQ multiplex PCR; in TCRdb, only in-frame clones are kept and a portion is missing. The sample consists of roughly 150,000 clones, around 90% of them appearing once. Source material: peripheral blood. These receptors were collected from a man between 18 and 29 years old with acute or convalescent COVID-19.

The rearrangement uses TRBV5-1 and TRBJ2-7, with 8 bases fitting TRBD1. Germline-derived CDR1 and CDR2 are SGHRS and YFSETQ. V lost 3 bases and J lost 6; bases outside the gene matches: 5. The CDR3 length is 13 residues. CDR3 amino acids: CASSSGQGAEQYF. Written as DNA, the CDR3 is TGCGCCAGCAGCTCTGGACAGGGAGCCGAGCAGTACTTC.

This chain joins TRBV9 and TRBJ1-2; possibly TRBD1 for D (6 bases). Trimming took off 6 bases at V and 2 bases at J, with 17 bases between the two ends. The CDR3 runs to 15 residues. Germline V CDR1 and CDR2: SGDLS, YYNGEE. DNA of the CDR3: TGTGCCAGCACCGAAGGGGGACAAAGCAACTATGGCTACACCTTC. It specifies CASTEGGQSNYGYTF.

The chain employs TRBV30 and TRBJ1-1; D is ambiguous. Trimming took 2 bases from V and 0 from J, leaving 10 bases between them. The CDR3 is made up of 14 amino acids. Germline V gives CDR1 GTSNPN, CDR2 SVGIG (reference sequence). CDR3 sequence (DNA): TGTGCCTGGAGTAGGAGCCGGTTGAACACTGAAGCTTTCTTT. It is translated as CAWSRSRLNTEAFF.

This clone was seen just once. The chain links TRBV9 to TRBJ1-2; 8 positions agree with TRBD1. This CDR3 has 15 residues. Germline CDR1 is SGDLS and CDR2 is YYNGEE. V shed 4 bases and J 6 bases; nucleotides not matched to a gene: 11. In DNA form, the CDR3 reads TGTGCCAGCAGCCCGACAGGGGACGAGGGCGATGGCTACACCTTC. It translates to CASSPTGDEGDGYTF.

The chain combines TRBV5-1 with TRBJ2-7; 7 positions agree with TRBD1. There are 15 residues in the CDR3. Germline-derived CDR1 and CDR2 are SGHRS and YFSETQ. V dropped 4 bases and J dropped 2; count of bases not matched to a gene: 9. In nucleotides, the CDR3 is TGCGCCAGCAGCCCAAAGACAGGGTCAGCCTACGAGCAGTACTTC. The encoded protein is CASSPKTGSAYEQYF.

This clone appeared a few times. The chain recombines TRBV10-1 with TRBJ2-7; D is possibly TRBD1 (6 bases). V was pared by 2 bases and J by 3 bases, with 11 bases between. CDR1 and CDR2 (germline): WNHNN, SYGVQD (reference sequence). There are 14 residues in the CDR3. This CDR3 is CASSETQGNYEQYF. DNA for the CDR3: TGCGCCAGCAGTGAGACCCAGGGGAACTACGAGCAGTACTTC.

This rearrangement joins TRBV24-1 to TRBJ2-3; D ambiguous. The ends were cut back, 4 bases at V and 0 bases at J, with 7 bases in the middle. Per the germline V gene, CDR1 is KGHDR and CDR2 is SFDVKD. The CDR3 is 14 amino acids. The CDR3 nucleotides are TGTGCCACCAGTGACGTGACTAGCACAGATACGCAGTATTTT. This codes for CATSDVTSTDTQYF.

J is TRBJ1-5 and V is TRBV5-1, with TRBD1 identical over 8 bases. The CDR3 is made up of 15 amino acids. V shed 4 bases, J shed 6 bases, and the junction held 9 bases outside the gene matches. Germline V CDR1 and CDR2: SGHRS, YFSETQ. The CDR3 region has the DNA TGCGCCAGCAGCCCCGGACAGGGCGGGGGTCAGCCCCAGCATTTT. Amino acids: CASSPGQGGGQPQHF.

The chain carries TRBV6-5 and TRBJ1-1; TRBD1 aligns across 8 bases. Germline loops: CDR1 MNHEY, CDR2 SVGAGI. V was clipped by 6 bases and J by 4 bases; unmatched bases: 7. This CDR3 has 14 residues. The DNA of the CDR3 is TGTGCCAGCAGACCACTTACAGGGGGCACTGAAGCTTTCTTT. Encoded protein: CASRPLTGGTEAFF.

The chain carries TRBV7-9 and TRBJ2-3, with D possibly being TRBD2 (5 bases). The V gene lost 5 bases and the J gene lost 2 bases, with 14 bases spanning the gap. The CDR3 contains 15 residues. Germline CDR1 reads SEHNR; CDR2 reads FQNEAQ (reference sequence). The CDR3 here is CASSTRVSPTDTQYF. CDR3 DNA: TGTGCCAGCAGCACTAGAGTTTCCCCCACAGATACGCAGTATTTT.

This rearrangement joins TRBV19 to TRBJ2-1, with D maybe TRBD2 (6 bases). Per the germline V gene, CDR1 is LNHDA and CDR2 is SQIVND (reference sequence). This CDR3 has 17 amino acids. V was shortened by 6 bases and J by 5 bases, with 23 bases between the two germline ends. CDR3 DNA sequence: TGTGCCAGTAGCCCCCTGGCTCCGGGGACTTTGAACAATGAGCAGTTCTTC. It yields the protein CASSPLAPGTLNNEQFF.

The chain's CDR3 is CASSVASGTDLEQYF. The CDR3 coding sequence is TGTGCCAGCAGCGTAGCTTCCGGGACAGACCTCGAGCAGTACTTC. This rearrangement joins TRBV9 to TRBJ2-7; TRBD1 agrees at 7 bases. The CDR3 is made up of 15 amino acids. The J segment lost 6 bases and the V segment lost 0 bases, leaving 9 bases of the junction unmatched. In germline, CDR1 is SGDLS, CDR2 YYNGEE. Variable domain in full (rest from reference TRBV9 and TRBJ2-7): DSGVTQTPKHLITATGQRVTLRCSPRSGDLSVYWYQQSLDQGLQFLIQYYNGEERAKGNILERFSAQQFPDLHSELNLSSLELGDSALYFCASSVASGTDLEQYFGPGTRLTVT.

The J gene is TRBJ1-1, the V gene TRBV7-9; 7 bases fit TRBD1. Germline CDR1 and CDR2: SEHNR and FQNEAQ (reference sequence). Trimming removed 2 bases from V and 1 base from J; junction bases left unmatched: 1. The CDR3 sequence is 14 residues long. The CDR3 sequence: CASSLQGGNTEAFF. The CDR3, as DNA: TGTGCCAGCAGCTTACAGGGGGGGAACACTGAAGCTTTCTTT.

The chain joins TRBV4-1 to TRBJ2-7; perhaps TRBD1 as D (6 bases). Germline CDR1 and CDR2: MGHRA and YSYEKL. Trimming removed 2 bases at V and 0 bases at J, with 17 bases between. The CDR3 totals 17 residues. Here the CDR3 reads CASSQFFGQLSSYEQYF. As DNA, the CDR3 is TGCGCCAGCAGCCAATTCTTCGGACAGTTGAGCTCCTACGAGCAGTACTTC.

The chain links TRBV7-2 to TRBJ2-3, with a possible D match to TRBD1 (5 bases). Deletions cut 5 bases from V and 0 bases from J, with 9 bases between. CDR3 length equals 14 residues. Germline lookup yields CDR1 SGHTA and CDR2 FQGNSA. The CDR3 nucleotides are TGTGCCAGCAGCCCTGACAGTAGCACAGATACGCAGTATTTT. This sequence encodes CASSPDSSTDTQYF.

The chain carries TRBV9 and TRBJ2-7; D unclear. The CDR3 is made up of 13 amino acids. V was pared by 3 bases and J by 3 bases, with 10 bases between. Germline loops: CDR1 SGDLS, CDR2 YYNGEE. Here the CDR3 DNA reads TGTGCCAGCAGCGGACATTCGATCTACGAGCAGTACTTC. This codes for CASSGHSIYEQYF.

The rearrangement uses TRBV7-8 and TRBJ1-1; 8 bases align to TRBD1. The trim removed 3 bases at V and 4 bases at J, leaving 4 bases unmatched. Germline CDR1 SGHVS, CDR2 FQNEAQ. The CDR3 runs to 14 residues. CDR3 loop: CASSLAGQVTEAFF. CDR3 bases: TGTGCCAGCAGCTTGGCGGGACAGGTCACTGAAGCTTTCTTT.

This chain links TRBV5-1 with TRBJ1-1; D remains unclear. Per germline, CDR1 SGHRS and CDR2 YFSETQ. The CDR3 has 18 residues. V was trimmed by 4 bases and J by 0 bases, leaving 22 bases between them. CDR3 nucleotides: TGCGCCAGCAGCCTATCTGCGGCCGCCTCTACTATGAACACTGAAGCTTTCTTT. It is translated as CASSLSAAASTMNTEAFF.

V gene TRBV15 combines with J gene TRBJ1-5, with TRBD1 identical over 7 bases. J lost 0 bases, V lost 5 bases, and 4 bases had no gene match. CDR1 LNHNV and CDR2 YYDKDF come from the germline V gene (reference sequence). The CDR3 sequence is 15 residues long. CDR3 loop: CATSGGQYSNQPQHF. The CDR3 coding sequence is TGTGCCACCAGCGGGGGACAGTATAGCAATCAGCCCCAGCATTTT.

This clone came up once. This sequence joins TRBV29-1 and TRBJ2-6, with TRBD1 identical over 8 bases. The CDR3 sequence is 15 residues long. V gave up 7 bases and J gave up 0 bases; unmatched junction bases: 5. Germline CDR1 and CDR2: SQVTM and ANQGSEA. The CDR3 sequence is CSARTGISGANVLTF. In nucleotides, the CDR3 is TGCAGCGCGCGGACAGGGATCTCTGGGGCCAACGTCCTGACTTTC. The variable domain in full, completed from reference TRBV29-1 and TRBJ2-6, reads SAVISQKPSRDICQRGTSLTIQCQVDSQVTMMFWYRQQPGQSLTLIATANQGSEATYESGFVIDKFPISRPNLTFSTLTVSNMSPEDSSIYLCSARTGISGANVLTFGAGSRLTVL.

V and J are TRBV5-1 and TRBJ2-1, with TRBD2 matching over 12 bases. The CDR3 spans 16 residues. After removal of 5 bases from V and 0 bases from J, the junction contained 3 bases not matched to a gene. The V gene's germline CDR1 is SGHRS and CDR2 YFSETQ. The CDR3 sequence: CASRPTSGSSYNEQFF. The CDR3 coding sequence is TGCGCCAGCAGGCCGACTAGCGGGAGCTCCTACAATGAGCAGTTCTTC. The whole variable domain, filled in from reference TRBV5-1 and TRBJ2-1, reads KAGVTQTPRYLIKTRGQQVTLSCSPISGHRSVSWYQQTPGQGLQFLFEYFSETQRNKGNFPGRFSGRQFSNSRSEMNVSTLELGDSALYLCASRPTSGSSYNEQFFGPGTRLTVL.

The V call is TRBV18, the J call TRBJ1-1, with 8 bases aligning to TRBD1. Germline values: CDR1 KGHSH, CDR2 LQKENI. Trimming removed 3 bases from V and 8 bases from J; junction bases left unmatched: 5. CDR3 length: 13 amino acids. CDR3 residues: CASSPSTGAEAFF. CDR3 nucleotides: TGTGCCAGCTCACCGTCGACAGGGGCGGAAGCTTTCTTT.

The chain uses TRBV10-1 and TRBJ2-1, with 7 bases aligning to TRBD1. The germline CDR1 and CDR2 sequences are WNHNN and SYGVQD (reference sequence). Unmatched junction bases numbered 11, after V lost 4 bases and J lost 5 bases. CDR3 size: 16 residues. CDR3 coding DNA: TGCGCCAGCAGTGTTAAGACAGGGACCGGACACAATGAGCAGTTCTTC. The encoded protein is CASSVKTGTGHNEQFF.

The rearrangement uses TRBV19 and TRBJ2-6; 7 bases align to TRBD1. Per the germline V gene, CDR1 is LNHDA and CDR2 is SQIVND (reference sequence). V trimming: 7 bases; J trimming: 5 bases; junction bases outside the gene matches: 14. The CDR3 consists of 17 residues. The CDR3 reads CASMPPVQGKRANVLTF. The CDR3 DNA sequence: TGTGCCAGTATGCCCCCCGTACAGGGGAAGAGGGCCAACGTCCTGACTTTC.

This chain joins TRBV5-8 and TRBJ1-1; D call uncertain. V lost 0 bases and J 1 base, leaving 10 bases between the germline ends. CDR1 is SGHTS and CDR2 is YDEGEE in the germline V gene. The CDR3 contains 15 residues. CDR3 coding DNA: TGTGCCAGCAGCTTGGGAGGGTGGCGGAACACTGAAGCTTTCTTT. Its translation is CASSLGGWRNTEAFF.

The chain carries TRBV27 and TRBJ2-3; tentative D call: TRBD1 (6 bases). V dropped 0 bases and J dropped 0 bases, with 16 bases sitting between them. Germline values: CDR1 MNHEY, CDR2 SMNVEV (reference sequence). This CDR3 is built from 18 residues. The CDR3 loop is CASSLSGWTAASTDTQYF. CDR3 in DNA: TGTGCCAGCAGTTTATCGGGCTGGACAGCTGCTAGCACAGATACGCAGTATTTT.

This clone has just a few counts. This rearrangement joins TRBV2 to TRBJ1-2; no reliable D call. The germline CDR1 and CDR2 sequences are SNHLY and FYNNEI. Deletions cut 3 bases from V and 6 bases from J, with 17 bases between. The CDR3 is 15 residues long. The CDR3 nucleotides are TGTGCCAGCAGTGATGGGCAGGCTCCTTCTAATGGCTACACCTTC. Its protein product is CASSDGQAPSNGYTF.

V usage is TRBV5-1 and J usage is TRBJ1-2, with D hard to call. V lost 3 bases and J 8 bases, leaving 20 bases between the germline ends. The CDR3 is 15 residues long. Germline V CDR1 and CDR2: SGHRS, YFSETQ. The CDR3 DNA reads TGCGCCAGCAGCTCATCGAACCCCAAGGCAGGCGGCTACACCTTC. Translation gives CASSSSNPKAGGYTF.

This clone was detected only once. The chain combines TRBV30 with TRBJ1-1; the match to TRBD1 covers 10 bases. V was clipped by 2 bases and J by 1 base; unmatched bases: 4. Germline CDR1 is GTSNPN and CDR2 is SVGIG (reference sequence). This CDR3 comprises 15 residues. The CDR3 reads CAWSRGQGKNTEAFF. Written as DNA, the CDR3 is TGTGCCTGGAGTCGGGGACAGGGGAAGAACACTGAAGCTTTCTTT.